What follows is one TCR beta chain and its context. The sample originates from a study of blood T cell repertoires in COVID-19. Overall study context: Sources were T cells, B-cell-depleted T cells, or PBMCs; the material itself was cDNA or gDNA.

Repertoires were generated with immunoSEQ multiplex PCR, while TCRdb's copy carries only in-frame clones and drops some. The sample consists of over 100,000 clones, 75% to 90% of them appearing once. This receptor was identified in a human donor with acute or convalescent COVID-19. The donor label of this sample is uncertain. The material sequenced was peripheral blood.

The CDR3 DNA follows: TGTGCCAGCAGCTTCGCCGTGCGGGATACGCAGTATTTT. Translating it yields CASSFAVRDTQYF. The chain combines TRBV7-6 with TRBJ2-3; no clear D. CDR3 size: 13 residues. Germline CDR1 SGHVS, CDR2 FNYEAQ. Trimming removed 3 bases at V and 6 bases at J, with 10 bases between. Together with reference TRBV7-6 and TRBJ2-3, the CDR3 gives the full variable domain: GAGVSQSPRYKVTKRGQDVALRCDPISGHVSLYWYRQALGQGPEFLTYFNYEAQQDKSGLPNDRFSAERPEGSISTLTIQRTEQRDSAMYRCASSFAVRDTQYFGPGTRLTVL.